This T cell receptor (beta chain) was observed in a study of Ad26.COV2.S vaccination and SARS-CoV-2 variants. Study results and limitations: People who got the vaccine or the placebo had similar non-spike TCR breadth.

Indicated treatment: around 19 received Ad26.COV2.S at low or high dose, single or two shots; several received placebo; per-sample allocation not given. The samples date from day 63 after the first vaccine or placebo injection. On this clone itself: Its antigen is undetermined.

The CDR3 runs to 14 residues. With 2 bases removed from V and 4 bases from J, the gap between germline ends came to 9 bases. Germline-derived CDR1 and CDR2 are LGHNT and FRNRAP. Generated by immunoSEQ multiplex PCR, the TCRdb table keeps only in-frame clones and is missing some. The profile shows around 340,000 clones, 75% to 90% of them singletons. V gene TRBV12-5 combines with J gene TRBJ2-1; D gene unclear. This TCR was sampled from a person aged 18-65 years who received the Ad26.COV2.S COVID-19 vaccine or a placebo. The specimen comprised peripheral blood, sampled in a trial of Ad26.COV2.S vaccine versus placebo. This chain's CDR3 is CASGLMDGYNEQFF. The CDR3 nucleotides are TGTGCTAGTGGTTTGATGGACGGGTACAATGAGCAGTTCTTC. The entire variable domain, with the rest obtained from reference TRBV12-5 and TRBJ2-1, is as follows: DARVTQTPRHKVTEMGQEVTMRCQPILGHNTVFWYRQTMMQGLELLAYFRNRAPLDDSGMPKDRFSAEMPDATLATLKIQPSEPRDSAVYFCASGLMDGYNEQFFGPGTRLTVL.